This passage covers 27 T cell receptor beta chains from one sample sequenced in a study of OX40 agonist ivuxolimab in advanced cancers. Assay: immunoSEQ multiplex PCR; the TCRdb copy retains only in-frame clones and omits some. The table lists tens of thousands of clones, roughly 90% of them singletons. The specimen comprised CD4+ or CD8+ T cells sorted from blood, sampled in a trial of the OX40 agonist ivuxolimab. The receptors were sampled from an adult with an advanced solid tumor such as melanoma, head and neck, liver or kidney cancer.

This chain joins TRBV19 and TRBJ2-2; 8 bases are shared with TRBD2. V was pared by 6 bases and J by 7 bases, with 7 bases of the junction left unmatched. The CDR3 totals 14 residues. Germline CDR1 is LNHDA and CDR2 is SQIVND (reference sequence). CDR3 loop: CASRSRGGHGELFF. The CDR3 nucleotides read TGTGCCAGTAGGTCCCGGGGGGGCCACGGGGAGCTGTTTTTT.

The chain employs TRBV6-5 and TRBJ2-2; a possible D gene is TRBD1 (6 bases). The CDR3 runs to 15 residues. The V and J ends lost 7 bases and 1 base respectively, with 13 bases between them. Germline CDR1 MNHEY, CDR2 SVGAGI. The CDR3 DNA is TGTGCCAGCACCCGAACGACAGGGAACACCGGGGAGCTGTTTTTT. It specifies CASTRTTGNTGELFF.

The chain carries TRBV29-1 and TRBJ1-5; D is unresolved. This CDR3 spans 15 amino acids. CDR1 is SQVTM, CDR2 ANQGSEA, per germline. Trimming pared 8 bases from V and 3 bases from J, leaving 20 bases between. CDR3 sequence reads: CSITLDAGVNQPQHF. The CDR3 region has the DNA TGCAGCATCACCCTGGACGCAGGTGTCAATCAGCCCCAGCATTTT.

CDR3 region: CASSVTSGGSYEQYF. The CDR3, as DNA: TGTGCCAGCAGTGTTACTAGCGGGGGCTCCTACGAGCAGTACTTC. The chain has TRBV2 and TRBJ2-7; 11 nucleotides line up with TRBD2. CDR1 SNHLY and CDR2 FYNNEI come from the germline V gene. The CDR3 runs to 15 residues. The junction had 2 bases not matched to a gene; V was cut back by 4 bases and J by 0 bases.

The CDR3 loop is CASSTPGFLYGYTF. The CDR3 DNA is TGTGCCAGCAGCACTCCCGGGTTCCTGTATGGCTACACCTTC. The chain uses TRBV6-1 and TRBJ1-2; unclear D gene. Germline V lookup: CDR1 MNHNS, CDR2 SASEGT. The CDR3 is made up of 14 amino acids. Trimming took off 6 bases at V and 5 bases at J, with 16 bases between the two ends.

The gene calls are TRBV28 and TRBJ2-3, with D maybe TRBD2 (6 bases). The CDR3 has 14 amino acids. The germline gives CDR1 MDHEN, CDR2 SYDVKM. V was trimmed by 7 bases and J by 4 bases, leaving 15 bases between them. CDR3: CASNWRGGPDTQYF. The CDR3 bases are TGTGCCAGCAATTGGAGGGGAGGACCAGATACGCAGTATTTT.

The chain joins TRBV19 to TRBJ2-7, with D possibly TRBD1 on 6 matching bases. This CDR3 has 12 residues. V lost 11 bases and J lost 5, with 16 bases in between. Germline CDR1 is LNHDA and CDR2 is SQIVND (reference sequence). CDR3 DNA: TGTGCCTGGGGCAGGGGTATCGACGAGCAGTACTTC. Residues: CAWGRGIDEQYF.

The J gene is TRBJ2-7, the V gene TRBV19, with TRBD1 matching over 7 bases. Unmatched junction bases numbered 1, after V lost 1 base and J lost 1 base. This CDR3 contains 14 residues. Germline V CDR1 and CDR2: LNHDA, SQIVND (reference sequence). CDR3 protein: CASSIGQGSYEQYF. DNA of the CDR3: TGTGCCAGTAGTATAGGACAGGGATCCTACGAGCAGTACTTC.

This chain links TRBV5-5 with TRBJ2-5; tentatively, D is TRBD1 or TRBD2 (5 bases each). CDR3 length: 14 residues. Germline V gene lookup returns CDR1 SGHKS and CDR2 YYEKEE (reference sequence). Trimming cost V 2 bases and J 2 bases, with 10 bases left between them. As DNA, the CDR3 is TGTGCCAGCAGCTTTTCTGGGACGCAAGAGACCCAGTACTTC. Translation gives CASSFSGTQETQYF.

This clone was seen only a few times. The chain combines TRBV28 with TRBJ1-5; possible D gene TRBD1, 6 bases. The CDR3 totals 14 residues. V was pared by 5 bases and J by 3 bases, with 11 bases between. CDR1 and CDR2 from the germline V gene are MDHEN and SYDVKM. CDR3 bases: TGTGCCAGCAGTCCCCCAGGGGCCAATCAGCCCCAGCATTTT. It is translated as CASSPPGANQPQHF.

The chain links TRBV30 to TRBJ1-1; perhaps TRBD1 as D (5 bases). The CDR3 is 14 amino acids. Trimming shortened V by 3 bases and J by 1 base, and 12 bases separated the two germline ends. The germline gives CDR1 GTSNPN, CDR2 SVGIG (reference sequence). In DNA form, the CDR3 reads TGTGCCTGGAGCGGAGGGGCAGCGAACACTGAAGCTTTCTTT. This encodes CAWSGGAANTEAFF.

In this sample, this clone turned up once. The chain joins TRBV11-2 to TRBJ2-7; D gene ambiguous. The germline V gene has CDR1 SGHAT and CDR2 FQNNGV. This CDR3 is built from 14 residues. V lost 1 base to trimming and J lost 0 bases, with 7 bases between them. The CDR3, as DNA: TGTGCCAGCAGCTTAGCCAGGAGCTCCTACGAGCAGTACTTC. Its translation is CASSLARSSYEQYF.

This clone was detected once. The chain recombines TRBV19 with TRBJ2-5, with 8 nucleotides matching TRBD2. This CDR3 region has 15 residues. The germline V gene encodes CDR1 LNHDA and CDR2 SQIVND (reference sequence). Trimming removed 3 bases from V and 4 bases from J; junction bases left unmatched: 7. For the CDR3, the DNA is TGTGCCAGTAGTATCGGGACTAGTGGGGGAGAGACCCAGTACTTC. This sequence encodes CASSIGTSGGETQYF.

V and J are TRBV5-1 and TRBJ2-2; D might be TRBD1 or TRBD2, each matching 6 bases. This CDR3 contains 15 residues. Trimming shortened V by 4 bases and J by 9 bases, and 19 bases separated the two germline ends. Germline CDR1 SGHRS, CDR2 YFSETQ. CDR3 protein: CASSTGTGGDRELFF. DNA for the CDR3: TGCGCCAGCAGCACCGGGACTGGGGGCGACCGGGAGCTGTTTTTT.

CDR3 region: CASSLAAGSYNEQFF. Written as DNA, the CDR3 is TGTGCCAGCAGCTTAGCGGCGGGGTCCTACAATGAGCAGTTCTTC. The chain employs TRBV7-9 and TRBJ2-1; D might be TRBD2 (6 bases). Germline V gives CDR1 SEHNR, CDR2 FQNEAQ (reference sequence). The CDR3 consists of 15 residues. Trimming removed 0 bases from V and 1 base from J, with 7 bases in between.

The chain combines TRBV30 with TRBJ2-1; D unclear. The CDR3 spans 15 residues. CDR1 is GTSNPN, CDR2 SVGIG, per germline (reference sequence). V was shortened by 3 bases and J by 4 bases, with 16 bases between the two germline ends. The DNA for the CDR3 is TGTGCCTGGAGGCCTTACCTAAGGCGGTACAATGAGCAGTTCTTC. It codes for CAWRPYLRRYNEQFF.

The gene calls are TRBV2 and TRBJ1-4; no reliable D call. CDR3 length equals 13 residues. Germline V lookup: CDR1 SNHLY, CDR2 FYNNEI. V was clipped by 2 bases and J by 4 bases, with 5 bases between them. CDR3 sequence: CASSELSNEKLFF. DNA of the CDR3: TGTGCCAGCAGTGAATTGAGTAATGAAAAACTGTTTTTT.

The chain uses TRBV18 and TRBJ1-2; D perhaps matches TRBD1 (6 bases). CDR1 is KGHSH, CDR2 LQKENI, per germline. With 5 bases removed from V and 8 bases from J, the gap between germline ends came to 18 bases. The CDR3 sequence is 14 residues long. The CDR3 nucleotides read TGTGCCAGCTCAGAAGGACAGTTCACTGTAGGCTACACCTTC. Translation gives CASSEGQFTVGYTF.

The chain links TRBV18 to TRBJ2-2, with 7 bases fitting TRBD1. The junction had 4 bases not matched to a gene; V was cut back by 3 bases and J by 0 bases. Per the germline V gene, CDR1 is KGHSH and CDR2 is LQKENI. This CDR3 spans 16 amino acids. CDR3 residues: CASSPSQGANTGELFF. As DNA, the CDR3 is TGTGCCAGCTCACCTTCGCAGGGGGCGAACACCGGGGAGCTGTTTTTT.

The chain is built from TRBV6-5 and TRBJ1-2, with 12 positions matching TRBD1. The J segment lost 13 bases and the V segment lost 9 bases, leaving 12 bases of the junction unmatched. The germline V gene has CDR1 MNHEY and CDR2 SVGAGI. This CDR3 is built from 13 residues. This CDR3 reads CASNRGQGAQFTF. The CDR3 region has the DNA TGTGCCAGTAATCGGGGACAGGGGGCGCAATTCACCTTC.

J is TRBJ1-2 and V is TRBV30; D not certain. Germline V gives CDR1 GTSNPN, CDR2 SVGIG (reference sequence). Deletions cut 0 bases from V and 4 bases from J, with 15 bases between. This CDR3 is built from 15 residues. The CDR3 DNA reads as TGTGCCTGGAGTGTGCCGCGCCCCAATAGCTATGGCTACACCTTC. It translates to CAWSVPRPNSYGYTF.

The chain combines TRBV19 with TRBJ1-1; a weak D match, TRBD1 (6 bases). The CDR3 consists of 17 residues. V lost 9 bases and J lost 5, with 28 bases in between. Germline V gene sequence: CDR1 LNHDA, CDR2 SQIVND (reference sequence). The CDR3 sequence is CASYPTGTPHGRTEAFF. For the CDR3, the DNA is TGTGCCAGCTACCCCACTGGGACACCCCACGGGAGAACTGAAGCTTTCTTT.

The V gene is TRBV6-1, the J gene TRBJ2-5; D gene unclear. V lost 1 base and J 7 bases, leaving 7 bases between the germline ends. The CDR3 covers 12 residues. CDR1 and CDR2 from the germline V gene are MNHNS and SASEGT. The CDR3 region is CASSEVERTQYF. The CDR3 bases are TGTGCCAGCAGTGAAGTGGAGAGGACCCAGTACTTC.

The chain has TRBV7-3 and TRBJ2-3; 11 nucleotides line up with TRBD2. With V trimmed by 2 bases and J by 3 bases, 1 base remained unmatched. Germline CDR1 SGHTA, CDR2 FQGTGA. This CDR3 has 15 amino acids. The CDR3 spells CASSLGTSGTDTQYF. In DNA, the CDR3 is TGTGCCAGCAGCTTAGGGACTAGCGGAACAGATACGCAGTATTTT.

The CDR3 nucleotides read TGTGCCAGCAGCATCGGGGTGGTAGGGGATGAGCAGTTCTTC. Its protein is CASSIGVVGDEQFF. The J gene is TRBJ2-1, the V gene TRBV9; D tentatively fits TRBD1 or TRBD2 (5 bases each). The CDR3 is 14 amino acids. With 4 bases removed from V and 8 bases from J, the gap between germline ends came to 16 bases. The germline V gene has CDR1 SGDLS and CDR2 YYNGEE.

This clone came up a few times. The chain employs TRBV4-2 and TRBJ2-5, with 13 bases identical to TRBD2. V trimming: 0 bases; J trimming: 3 bases; junction bases outside the gene matches: 1. The V gene's germline CDR1 is LGHNA and CDR2 YNFKEQ. The CDR3 sequence is 16 residues long. The CDR3 here is CASSQEGLAGEETQYF. CDR3 DNA sequence: TGTGCCAGCAGCCAAGAAGGACTAGCGGGGGAAGAGACCCAGTACTTC.

The rearrangement links TRBV16 to TRBJ1-2; D is unresolved. CDR3 length: 14 residues. V was pared by 0 bases and J by 3 bases, with 8 bases between. Germline V gene data show CDR1 as KGHSY and CDR2 as FQNENV. For the CDR3, the DNA is TGTGCCAGCAGCCAATCAAGGTTAGACTATGGCTACACCTTC. This gives the protein CASSQSRLDYGYTF.